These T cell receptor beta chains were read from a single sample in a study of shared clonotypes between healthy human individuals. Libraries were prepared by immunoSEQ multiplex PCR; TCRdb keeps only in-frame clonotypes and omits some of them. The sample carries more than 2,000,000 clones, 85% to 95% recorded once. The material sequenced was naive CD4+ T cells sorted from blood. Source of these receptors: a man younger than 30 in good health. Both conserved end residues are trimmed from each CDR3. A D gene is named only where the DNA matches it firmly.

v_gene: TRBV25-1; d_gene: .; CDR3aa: ASSDGVLDTQY
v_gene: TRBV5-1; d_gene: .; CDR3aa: ASSLGTGAQETQY
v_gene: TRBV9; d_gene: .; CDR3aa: ASSARRVPNEQF
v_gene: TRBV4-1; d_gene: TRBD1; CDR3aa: ASSRQGPQEKLF
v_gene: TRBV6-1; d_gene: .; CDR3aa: ASSEAGATEQY
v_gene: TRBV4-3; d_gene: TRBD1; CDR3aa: ASSHTPGQGNEKLF
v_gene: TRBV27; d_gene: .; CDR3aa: ASSFEGSSNQPQH
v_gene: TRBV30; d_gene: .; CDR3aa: AWRNQGSDTEAF
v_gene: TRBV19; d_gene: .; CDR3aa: ASTSGAVGNTIY
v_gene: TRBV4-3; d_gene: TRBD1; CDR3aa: ASSQDLNRGSGNTIY
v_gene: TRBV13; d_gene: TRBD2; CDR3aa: ASSRIGTSGRQVEQF
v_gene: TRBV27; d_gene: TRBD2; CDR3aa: ASSPWTSGVKADTQY
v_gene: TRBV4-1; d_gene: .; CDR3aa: ASRSNVGSGYT
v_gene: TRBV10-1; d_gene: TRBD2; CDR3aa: ASSAGLAGSTDTQY
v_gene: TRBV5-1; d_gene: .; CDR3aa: ASSQGGSGNTIY
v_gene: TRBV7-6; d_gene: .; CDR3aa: ASSPTVGQPQH
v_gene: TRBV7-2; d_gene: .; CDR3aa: ASSLVGGGSSYEQY
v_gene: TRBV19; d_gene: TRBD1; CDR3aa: ASRSGTGGSSYNSPLH
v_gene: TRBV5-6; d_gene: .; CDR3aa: ASSLEGGFYEQY
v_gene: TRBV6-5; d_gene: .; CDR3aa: AGAASYEQY
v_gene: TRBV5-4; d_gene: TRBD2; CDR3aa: ASSKSGSFSGSIPQTQY
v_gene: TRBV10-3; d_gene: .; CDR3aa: AISESMDLSGNTIY
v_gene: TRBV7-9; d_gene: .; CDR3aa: ASSLASGTNEKLF
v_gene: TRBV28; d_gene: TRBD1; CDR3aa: AVLAGTGAFYEQY
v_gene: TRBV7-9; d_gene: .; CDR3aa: ASSLVSVSGGYT
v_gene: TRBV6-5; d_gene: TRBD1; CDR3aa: ASSSRDRGSYGYT
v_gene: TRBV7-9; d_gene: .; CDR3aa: ASSLFDGDYEQY
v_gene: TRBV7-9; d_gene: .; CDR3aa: ASSFPGPKNTGELF
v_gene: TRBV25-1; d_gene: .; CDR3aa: ASSEINQGKRGYT
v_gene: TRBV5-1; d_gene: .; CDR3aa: ASSQVPQSTSGANVLT
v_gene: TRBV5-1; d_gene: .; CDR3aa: ASSLSGGGDTQY
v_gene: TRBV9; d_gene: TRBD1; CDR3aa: ASSTRDRNTGELF
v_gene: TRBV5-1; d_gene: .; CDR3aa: ASSLEAGRQY
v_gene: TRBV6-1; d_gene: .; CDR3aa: ASRAETGSQPQH
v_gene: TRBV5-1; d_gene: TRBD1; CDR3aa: ASSIPGQGANEQF
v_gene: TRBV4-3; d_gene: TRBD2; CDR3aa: ASSQVVAGDAYEQY
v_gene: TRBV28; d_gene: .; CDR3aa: ASSFTGYQPQH
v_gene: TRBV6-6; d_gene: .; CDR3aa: ASSYAGEGSNQPQH
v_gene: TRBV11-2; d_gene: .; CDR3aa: ASSHPWEGERGNTDTQY